This TCR beta chain was recorded in a study of T cell repertoires in cytomegalovirus infection. As for the study in general: Public TCR beta signatures provided an indication of both CMV infection and a matching HLA type.

Each CDR3 protein gets one entry after TCRdb re-called the reads with MiXCR. The data contain roughly 600,000 distinct CDR3 sequences, approximately 24% of them seen just once; the ten biggest clones take up 7% to 9%. Worth noting for this clonotype: Its antigen is unidentified.

General study results and limits: Dominating the ex vivo response were TCR beta clonotypes that were CMV-specific and HLA-C-restricted.

V was clipped by 7 bases and J by 0 bases; unmatched bases: 21. The CDR3 loop spans 20 amino acids. From germline, CDR1 is MNHNS and CDR2 SASEGT. Sequencing used CD8+ T cells from PBMCs. The rearrangement uses TRBV6-1 and TRBJ2-5; 9 positions agree with TRBD1. The sequence derives from a human donor in good health (CMV status not recorded). Some clones in this sample may be carry-over from other donors' samples. CDR3 DNA sequence: TGTGCCAGCACCGGACAGGGGTCTCGGACACCCCCCTGGTACCAAGAGACCCAGTACTTC. This codes for CASTGQGSRTPPWYQETQYF.